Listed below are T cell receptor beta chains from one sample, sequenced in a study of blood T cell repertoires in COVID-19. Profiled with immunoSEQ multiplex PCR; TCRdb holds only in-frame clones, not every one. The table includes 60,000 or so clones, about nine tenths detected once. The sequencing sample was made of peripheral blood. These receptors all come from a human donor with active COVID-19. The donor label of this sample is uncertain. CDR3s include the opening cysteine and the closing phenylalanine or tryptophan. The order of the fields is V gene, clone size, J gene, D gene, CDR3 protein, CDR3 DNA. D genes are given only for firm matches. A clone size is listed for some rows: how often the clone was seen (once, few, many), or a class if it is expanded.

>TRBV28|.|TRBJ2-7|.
CASSGAFYEQYF
TGTGCCAGCAGTGGAGCCTTCTACGAGCAGTACTTC
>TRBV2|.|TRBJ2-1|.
CASSESPLTPLNEQFF
TGTGCCAGCAGTGAAAGCCCTTTGACTCCGCTAAATGAGCAGTTCTTC
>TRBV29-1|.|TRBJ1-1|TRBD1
CSVGVRGRLNTEAFF
TGCAGCGTTGGGGTCAGGGGGCGATTGAACACTGAAGCTTTCTTT
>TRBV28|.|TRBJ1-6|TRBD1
CASSWDRGQNSPLHF
TGTGCCAGCAGTTGGGACAGGGGGCAAAATTCACCCCTCCACTTT
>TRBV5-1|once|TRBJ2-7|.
CASSLVRTLVYEQYF
TGCGCCAGCAGCTTGGTGAGGACACTTGTCTACGAGCAGTACTTC
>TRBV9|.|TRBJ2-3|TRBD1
CASSVATGGAGTDTQYF
TGTGCCAGCAGCGTAGCAACAGGGGGCGCGGGCACAGATACGCAGTATTTT
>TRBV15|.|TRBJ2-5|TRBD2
CATRGTSDPRETQYF
TGTGCCACCAGGGGGACTAGCGATCCTCGGGAGACCCAGTACTTC
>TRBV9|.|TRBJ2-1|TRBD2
CASSVGLAVSNEQFF
TGTGCCAGCAGCGTGGGACTAGCGGTCTCCAATGAGCAGTTCTTC
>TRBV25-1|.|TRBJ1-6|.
CASSDRGYSPLHF
TGTGCCAGCAGTGACAGGGGATATTCACCCCTCCACTTT
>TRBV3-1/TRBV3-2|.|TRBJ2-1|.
CASSHANNRVLQFF
TGTGCCAGCAGCCACGCTAACAACAGGGTTTTGCAGTTCTTC
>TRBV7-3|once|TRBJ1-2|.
CASSWGPNYGYTF
TGTGCCAGCAGCTGGGGCCCTAACTATGGCTACACCTTC
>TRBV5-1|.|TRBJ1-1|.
CASSLSTIMNTEAFF
TGCGCCAGCAGCCTGTCGACAATCATGAACACTGAAGCTTTCTTT
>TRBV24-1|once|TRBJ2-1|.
CATSDRGEQFF
TGTGCCACCAGTGATAGAGGTGAGCAGTTCTTC
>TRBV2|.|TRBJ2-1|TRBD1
CASRDRVGNEQFF
TGTGCCAGCCGGGACAGGGTTGGCAATGAGCAGTTCTTC
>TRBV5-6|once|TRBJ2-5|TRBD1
CASSVGTEETQYF
TGTGCCAGCAGCGTAGGGACAGAAGAGACCCAGTACTTC
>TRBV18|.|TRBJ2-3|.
CASSKRLDTDTQYF
TGTGCCAGCTCAAAAAGACTAGATACAGATACGCAGTATTTT
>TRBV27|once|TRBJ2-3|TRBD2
CASSPLRGGSTDTQYF
TGTGCCAGCAGTCCTCTGAGGGGAGGGAGCACAGATACGCAGTATTTT
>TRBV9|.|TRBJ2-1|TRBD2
CASSAGLAGGPGEFF
TGTGCCAGCAGCGCGGGACTAGCGGGAGGGCCCGGGGAGTTCTTC
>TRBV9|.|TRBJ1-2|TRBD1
CASSVAREQGAGYGYTF
TGTGCCAGCAGCGTAGCTCGGGAACAGGGGGCGGGCTATGGCTACACCTTC
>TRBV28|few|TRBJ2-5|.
CASSSYGQDRGETQYF
TGTGCCAGCAGTAGCTACGGCCAGGACAGAGGGGAGACCCAGTACTTC
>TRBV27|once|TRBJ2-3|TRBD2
CASSIFSGGRADTQYF
TGTGCCAGCAGTATTTTTAGCGGGGGAAGGGCAGATACGCAGTATTTT
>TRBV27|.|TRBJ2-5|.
CASSLWGGEETQYF
TGTGCCAGCAGTTTATGGGGGGGCGAGGAGACCCAGTACTTC
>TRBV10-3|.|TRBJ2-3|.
CAIAEDTDTQYF
TGTGCCATCGCGGAGGACACAGATACGCAGTATTTT
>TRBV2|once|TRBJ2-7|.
CASSETRTGTYEQYF
TGTGCCAGCAGTGAAACCAGGACGGGGACCTACGAGCAGTACTTC
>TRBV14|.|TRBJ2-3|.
CASSPRQITDTQYF
TGTGCCAGCAGCCCCCGACAGATCACAGATACGCAGTATTTT
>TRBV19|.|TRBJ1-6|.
CASSTTGQGTLHF
TGTGCCAGTAGTACGACAGGCCAGGGGACCCTCCACTTT
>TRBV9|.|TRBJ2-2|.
CASSVGSANTGELFF
TGTGCCAGCAGCGTAGGAAGCGCAAACACCGGGGAGCTGTTTTTT
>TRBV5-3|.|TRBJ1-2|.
CARSQRSLSRGYTF
TGTGCCAGAAGCCAGCGATCCCTTTCGCGTGGCTACACCTTC
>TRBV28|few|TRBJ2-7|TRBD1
CASRLQGDYEQYF
TGTGCCAGCAGACTACAGGGGGACTACGAGCAGTACTTC
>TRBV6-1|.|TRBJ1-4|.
CASSEARRYTYEKLFF
TGTGCCAGCAGTGAAGCGCGGAGGTATACATATGAAAAACTGTTTTTT
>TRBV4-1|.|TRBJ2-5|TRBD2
CASSQDWKAGGLRETQYF
TGCGCCAGCAGCCAAGATTGGAAAGCGGGGGGGCTGAGGGAGACCCAGTACTTC
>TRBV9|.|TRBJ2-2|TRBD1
CASSPSSRDRGTSRTGELFF
TGTGCCAGCAGCCCCTCATCCCGGGACAGGGGGACTAGTCGTACCGGGGAGCTGTTTTTT
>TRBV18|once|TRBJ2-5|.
CASSPVVPETQYF
TGTGCCAGCTCACCTGTAGTACCAGAGACCCAGTACTTC
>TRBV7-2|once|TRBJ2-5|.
CASSLAGGETQYF
TGTGCCAGCAGCTTAGCCGGGGGAGAGACCCAGTACTTC
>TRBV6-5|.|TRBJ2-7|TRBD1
CASRGQGRQEQYF
TGTGCCAGCAGGGGACAGGGGAGGCAAGAGCAGTACTTC
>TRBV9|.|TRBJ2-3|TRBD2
CASSGSGVTDTQYF
TGTGCCAGCAGCGGTAGCGGGGTTACAGATACGCAGTATTTT
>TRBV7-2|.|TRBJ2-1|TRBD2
CASSLGPLAGGYNEQFF
TGTGCCAGCAGCTTAGGCCCGCTAGCGGGAGGTTACAATGAGCAGTTCTTC
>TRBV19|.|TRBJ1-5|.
CASSHTISHSNQPQHF
TGTGCCAGTAGTCATACTATCAGCCATAGCAATCAGCCCCAGCATTTT
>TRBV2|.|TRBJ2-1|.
CASSGQGRNEQFF
TGTGCCAGCAGTGGGCAGGGTAGAAATGAGCAGTTCTTC
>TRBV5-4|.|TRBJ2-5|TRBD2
CASSPGDSGRVETQYF
TGTGCCAGCAGCCCGGGGGATAGCGGGAGAGTCGAGACCCAGTACTTC
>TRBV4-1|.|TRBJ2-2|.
CASSQDRGGDTGELFF
TGCGCCAGCAGCCAAGATCGGGGCGGGGACACCGGGGAGCTGTTTTTT
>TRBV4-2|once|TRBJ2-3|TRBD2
CASSQAVVAGDSDTQYF
TGTGCCAGCAGCCAAGCGGTGGTAGCGGGGGATTCAGATACGCAGTATTTT
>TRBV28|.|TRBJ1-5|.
CASSLSGGNQPQHF
TGTGCCAGCAGTTTATCAGGGGGCAATCAGCCCCAGCATTTT
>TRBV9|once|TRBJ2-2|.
CASSPRARPGTGELFF
TGTGCCAGCAGCCCCCGCGCCAGGCCGGGAACCGGGGAGCTGTTTTTT
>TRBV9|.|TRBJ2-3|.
CASTPGLITDTQYF
TGTGCCAGTACCCCGGGACTGATCACAGATACGCAGTATTTT
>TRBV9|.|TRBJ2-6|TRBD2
CASSVVDSSSGRATGANVLTF
TGTGCCAGCAGCGTAGTAGACAGCTCTAGCGGGAGGGCCACCGGGGCCAACGTCCTGACTTTC
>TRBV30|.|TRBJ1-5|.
CAWSVWGGNQPQHF
TGTGCCTGGAGTGTTTGGGGAGGCAATCAGCCCCAGCATTTT
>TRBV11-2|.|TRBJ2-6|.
CASSTLGGLLSGANVLTF
TGTGCCAGCAGCACCCTCGGGGGGCTCCTATCTGGGGCCAACGTCCTGACTTTC
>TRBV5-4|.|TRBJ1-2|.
CASSLQQNYGYTF
TGTGCCAGCAGCTTGCAACAGAACTATGGCTACACCTTC
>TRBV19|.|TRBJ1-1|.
CASSPQGAEAFF
TGTGCCAGTAGTCCCCAAGGAGCTGAAGCTTTCTTT
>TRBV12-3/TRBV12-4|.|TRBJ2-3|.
CASSLYGSDTQYF
TGTGCCAGCAGTTTATACGGGTCGGATACGCAGTATTTT
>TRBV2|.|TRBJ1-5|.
CASRTFHSNQPQHF
TGTGCCAGCAGAACATTCCATAGCAATCAGCCCCAGCATTTT
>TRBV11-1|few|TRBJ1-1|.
CASSLLADTEAFF
TGTGCCAGCAGCTTATTGGCAGACACTGAAGCTTTCTTT
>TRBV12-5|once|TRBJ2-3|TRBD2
CASGPSGKAGEVDTQYF
TGTGCTAGTGGTCCCAGCGGGAAAGCGGGAGAAGTGGATACGCAGTATTTT
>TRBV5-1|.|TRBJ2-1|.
CASSRGLYNEQFF
TGCGCCAGCAGCCGCGGACTATACAATGAGCAGTTCTTC
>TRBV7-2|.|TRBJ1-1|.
CASSFGQSSFNTEAFF
TGTGCCAGCAGCTTCGGACAGTCCTCCTTTAACACTGAAGCTTTCTTT
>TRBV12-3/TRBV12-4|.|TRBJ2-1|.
CASSPGNEQFF
TGTGCCAGCAGTCCGGGGAATGAGCAGTTCTTC
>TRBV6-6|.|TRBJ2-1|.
CASSLQGSEQFF
TGTGCCAGCAGTTTACAGGGATCTGAGCAGTTCTTC
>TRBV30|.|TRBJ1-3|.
CAWSVGPGNTIYF
TGTGCCTGGAGTGTGGGCCCTGGAAACACCATATATTTT
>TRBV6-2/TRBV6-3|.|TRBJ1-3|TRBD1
CASSAGTASSGNTIYF
TGTGCCAGCAGCGCCGGGACAGCGAGCTCTGGAAACACCATATATTTT